This T cell receptor (beta chain) was captured in a study of monozygotic twins with inflammatory bowel disease. TCRdb derives one entry per CDR3 protein from the 5' RACE reads, leaving out DNA. This repertoire includes approximately 160,000 distinct CDR3 sequences. Germline lookup yields CDR1 MNHEY and CDR2 SMNVEV (reference sequence). This CDR3 comprises 15 residues. For this clonotype: Its specificity is not known.

General study results and limits: Resolution of different T cell subtypes was not achieved. Versus healthy twins, IBD patients showed fewer clonotypes shared with others, especially with disease activity.

The chain uses TRBV27 and TRBJ2-7; TCRdb's D call of TRBD2 is untestable without DNA. The TCR was taken from a human donor with ulcerative colitis or Crohn's disease, or a healthy co-twin of an affected twin (not recorded which). Sequences were obtained from blood. Here the CDR3 reads CASSTLAGGPYEQYF.